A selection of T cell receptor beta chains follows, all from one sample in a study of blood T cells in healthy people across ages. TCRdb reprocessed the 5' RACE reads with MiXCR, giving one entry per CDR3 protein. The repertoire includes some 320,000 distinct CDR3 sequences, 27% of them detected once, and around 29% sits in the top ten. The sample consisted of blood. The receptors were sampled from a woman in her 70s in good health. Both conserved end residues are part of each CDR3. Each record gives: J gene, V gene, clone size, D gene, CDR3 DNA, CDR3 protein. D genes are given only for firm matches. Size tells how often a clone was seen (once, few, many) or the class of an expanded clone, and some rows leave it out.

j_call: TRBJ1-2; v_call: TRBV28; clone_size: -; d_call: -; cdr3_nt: TGTGCCAGCAGTTTTACAGCTAACTATGGCTACACCTTC; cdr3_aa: CASSFTANYGYTF
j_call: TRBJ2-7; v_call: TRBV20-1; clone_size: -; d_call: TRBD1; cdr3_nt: TGCAGTGCTAGAGCTGCCGACAGGGCTCAGTTCTACGAGCAGTACTTC; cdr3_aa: CSARAADRAQFYEQYF
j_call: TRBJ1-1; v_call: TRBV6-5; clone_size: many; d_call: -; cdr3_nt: TGTGCCACCCAACGGTCGAACACTGAAGCTTTCTTT; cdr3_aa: CATQRSNTEAFF
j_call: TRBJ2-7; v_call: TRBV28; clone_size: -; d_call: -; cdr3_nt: TGTGCCAGCAGTTTACCGGCGTCGGGCGAGCAGTACTTC; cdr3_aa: CASSLPASGEQYF
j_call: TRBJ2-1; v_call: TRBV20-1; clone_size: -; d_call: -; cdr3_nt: TGCAGTGCTAACTGGGCAACAGGGAAGAACAATGAGCAGTTCTTC; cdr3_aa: CSANWATGKNNEQFF
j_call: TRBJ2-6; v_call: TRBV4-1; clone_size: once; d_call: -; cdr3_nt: TGCGCCAGCAGCCAAGAGCGGGCTGGGGCCAACGTCCTGACTTTC; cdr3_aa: CASSQERAGANVLTF
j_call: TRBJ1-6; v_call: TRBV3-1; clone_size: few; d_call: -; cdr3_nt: TGTGCCAGCAGCCAAGTGCTGGGGCAGGGAAATTCACCCCTCCACTTT; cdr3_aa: CASSQVLGQGNSPLHF
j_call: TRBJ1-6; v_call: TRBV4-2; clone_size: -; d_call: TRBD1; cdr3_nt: TGTGCCAGCAGCCAAGATCGCGACAGGGGAAATTCACCCCTCCACTTT; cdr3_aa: CASSQDRDRGNSPLHF
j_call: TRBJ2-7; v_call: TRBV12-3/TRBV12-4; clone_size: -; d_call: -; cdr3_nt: TGTGCCAGCAGCAAGCTTGCGTTCCCGGAGCAGTACTTC; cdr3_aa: CASSKLAFPEQYF
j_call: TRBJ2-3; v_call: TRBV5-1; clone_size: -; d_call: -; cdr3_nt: TGCGCCAGCAGCTTGGAGGTTGGGGTCCCAGATACGCAGTATTTT; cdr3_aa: CASSLEVGVPDTQYF
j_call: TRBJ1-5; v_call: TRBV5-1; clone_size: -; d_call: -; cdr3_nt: TGCGCCAGCAGTTCCGAAGGGGGGGAACAGCCCCAGCATTTT; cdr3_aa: CASSSEGGEQPQHF
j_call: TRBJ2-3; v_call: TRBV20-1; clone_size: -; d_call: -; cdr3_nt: TGCAGTGCTAGCGGGGCCACAGATACGCAGTATTTT; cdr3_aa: CSASGATDTQYF
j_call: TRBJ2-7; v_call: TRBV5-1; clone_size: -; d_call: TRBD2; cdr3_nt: TGCGCCAGCAGTTCTTCTTCCAGCGGGAGTATATACGAGCAGTACTTC; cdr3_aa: CASSSSSSGSIYEQYF
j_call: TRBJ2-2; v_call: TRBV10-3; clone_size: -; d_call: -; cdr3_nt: TGTGCCATCAGTGTCGGTCAGGGAGGAACCGGGGAGCTGTTTTTT; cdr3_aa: CAISVGQGGTGELFF
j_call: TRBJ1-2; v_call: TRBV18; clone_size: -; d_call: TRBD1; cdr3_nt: TGTGCCAGCTCAGCGACGACGGGACAGGGGTTTGGTGGCTACACCTTC; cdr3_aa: CASSATTGQGFGGYTF
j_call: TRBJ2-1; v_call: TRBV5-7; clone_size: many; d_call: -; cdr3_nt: TGTGCCAGCAGGGGGGCCCTTGGGGAGCAGTTCTTC; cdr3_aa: CASRGALGEQFF
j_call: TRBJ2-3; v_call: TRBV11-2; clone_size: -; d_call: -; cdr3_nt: TGTGCCAGCAGCTTAGATGGCGGGAACACAGATACGCAGTATTTT; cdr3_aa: CASSLDGGNTDTQYF
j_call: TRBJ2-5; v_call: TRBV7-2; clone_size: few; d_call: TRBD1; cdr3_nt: TGTGCCAGCAGCTCTGGACAGGGGTACCAAGAGACCCAGTACTTC; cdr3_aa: CASSSGQGYQETQYF
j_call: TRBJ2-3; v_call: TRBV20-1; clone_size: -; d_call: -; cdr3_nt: TGCAGTGGAGTAACTAGGGATACGCAGTATTTT; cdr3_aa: CSGVTRDTQYF
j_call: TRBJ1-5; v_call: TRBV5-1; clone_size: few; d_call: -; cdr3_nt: TGCGCCAGCAGCCTCCTACACCGGGAGGATCAGCCCCAGCATTTT; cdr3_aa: CASSLLHREDQPQHF
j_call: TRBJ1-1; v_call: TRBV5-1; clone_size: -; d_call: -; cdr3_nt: TGCGCCAGTAGCCGGGCCCGGGGAGGGAGTACTGAAGCTTTCTTT; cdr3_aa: CASSRARGGSTEAFF
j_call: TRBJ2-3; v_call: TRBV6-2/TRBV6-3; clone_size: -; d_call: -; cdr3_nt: TGTGCCAGCAGTGATCACCGGGCCCTTGGTGGATATACGCAGTATTTT; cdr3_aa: CASSDHRALGGYTQYF
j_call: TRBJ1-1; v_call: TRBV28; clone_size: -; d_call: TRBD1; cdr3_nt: TGTGCCAGCAAGGACAGGGAAACTGAAGCTTTCTTT; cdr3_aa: CASKDRETEAFF
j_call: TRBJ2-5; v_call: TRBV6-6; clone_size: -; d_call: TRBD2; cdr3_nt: TGTGCCAGCAGTGGGGGGACTAGCGGGGTCCCCCAGTACTTC; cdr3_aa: CASSGGTSGVPQYF
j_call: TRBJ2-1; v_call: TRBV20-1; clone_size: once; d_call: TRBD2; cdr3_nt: TGCAGTGCCCGGACTAGCGGGAATTACAATGAGCAGTTCTTC; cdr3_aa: CSARTSGNYNEQFF
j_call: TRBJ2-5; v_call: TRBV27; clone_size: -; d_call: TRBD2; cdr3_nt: TGTGCCAGCAGTTCGCTAGCGGGCCCTGCCGTGGTAGAGACCCAGTACTTC; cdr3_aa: CASSSLAGPAVVETQYF
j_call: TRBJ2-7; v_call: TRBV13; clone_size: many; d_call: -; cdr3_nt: TGTGCCAGCAGTCTGATGGCAGGGCGCGGCGAGCAGTACTTC; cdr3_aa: CASSLMAGRGEQYF
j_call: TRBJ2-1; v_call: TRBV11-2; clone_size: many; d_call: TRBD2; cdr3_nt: TGTGCCAGCAGCTCTCGACTAGCGGGAGTGGTCAATGAGCAGTTCTTC; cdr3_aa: CASSSRLAGVVNEQFF
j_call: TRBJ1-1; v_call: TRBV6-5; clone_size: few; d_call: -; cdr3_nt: TGTGCCAGCAGTTACGGGGGGGTGGAAGCTTTCTTT; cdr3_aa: CASSYGGVEAFF
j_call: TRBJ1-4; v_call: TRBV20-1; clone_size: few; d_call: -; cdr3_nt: TGCAGTGCTAGGGATGACAGGGAAAAACTGTTTTTT; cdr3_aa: CSARDDREKLFF
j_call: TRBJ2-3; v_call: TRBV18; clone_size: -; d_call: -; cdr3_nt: TGTGCCAGCTCACCACCAGCAGGGTTCCCCACAGATACGCAGTATTTT; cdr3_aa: CASSPPAGFPTDTQYF
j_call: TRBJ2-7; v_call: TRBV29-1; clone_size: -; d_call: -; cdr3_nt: TGCAGCGTTGAATTCGGACTGTCGCCCTACGAGCAGTACTTC; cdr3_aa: CSVEFGLSPYEQYF
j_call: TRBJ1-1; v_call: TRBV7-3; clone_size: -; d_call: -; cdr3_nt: TGTGCCAGCAGTCCCTTAGGGGCTAACACTGAAGCTTTCTTT; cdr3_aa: CASSPLGANTEAFF